The 13 T cell receptor beta chains listed next were all sequenced from one sample in a study of cytomegalovirus exposure and HLA in healthy donors. It was with 60 Vbeta and 13 Jbeta primers that the PCR ran. Assay used: immunoSEQ multiplex PCR; TCRdb lists only in-frame clones, some missing. The repertoire holds about 100,000 clones, roughly 71% seen once, with about 9.4% in the top ten. Sequences were obtained from PBMCs. The receptor source for this set is a man aged 45-65 years in good health and CMV-seronegative.

The rearrangement links TRBV7-3 to TRBJ1-1; unclear D gene. The ends were cut back, 5 bases at V and 3 bases at J, with 10 bases in the middle. Germline V gene sequence: CDR1 SGHTA, CDR2 FQGTGA. The CDR3 is 13 amino acids. CDR3 nucleotides: TGTGCCAGCAGCACTAATGTGGACACTGAAGCTTTCTTT. It translates to CASSTNVDTEAFF.

The CDR3 coding sequence is TGTGCCAGCATTATTATGGGGACAGACTATGGCTACACCTTC. Amino acid sequence: CASIIMGTDYGYTF. This rearrangement joins TRBV5-6 to TRBJ1-2, with TRBD1 matching 7 bases. From germline, CDR1 is SGHDT and CDR2 YYEEEE. V lost 6 bases to trimming and J lost 3 bases; unmatched junction nucleotides: 8. The CDR3 contains 14 residues. The full variable domain, with the rest looked up from reference TRBV5-6 and TRBJ1-2, is DAGVTQSPTHLIKTRGQQVTLRCSPKSGHDTVSWYQQALGQGPQFIFQYYEEEERQRGNFPDRFSGHQFPNYSSELNVNALLLGDSALYLCASIIMGTDYGYTFGSGTRLTVV.

This chain joins TRBV7-8 and TRBJ1-3; D possibly corresponds to TRBD1 (5 bases). The CDR3 has 13 residues. Germline CDR1 SGHVS, CDR2 FQNEAQ. V dropped 8 bases and J dropped 3 bases, with 11 bases sitting between them. The DNA of the CDR3 is TGTGCCAGCGTTGGGGGGTATGGAAACACCATATATTTT. Translating it yields CASVGGYGNTIYF.

The V gene is TRBV28, the J gene TRBJ2-7; maybe TRBD2 (5 bases). Germline V gives CDR1 MDHEN, CDR2 SYDVKM. The CDR3 is 12 amino acids. V was shortened by 5 bases and J by 4 bases, with 9 bases between the two germline ends. The CDR3 protein is CASSDYLYEQYF. The CDR3 DNA reads TGTGCCAGCAGTGACTATTTGTACGAGCAGTACTTC. Supplemented by reference TRBV28 and TRBJ2-7, the full variable domain reads DVKVTQSSRYLVKRTGEKVFLECVQDMDHENMFWYRQDPGLGLRLIYFSYDVKMKEKGDIPEGYSVSREKKERFSLILESASTNQTSMYLCASSDYLYEQYFGPGTRLTVT.

The rearrangement uses TRBV7-3 and TRBJ2-5; weak D call: TRBD2 (6 bases). This CDR3 has 12 residues. The germline V gene encodes CDR1 SGHTA and CDR2 FQGTGA. V lost 1 base and J lost 7, with 7 bases in between. DNA for the CDR3: TGTGCCAGCAGCTTAAGTAGCGGGACCCAGTACTTC. Translation: CASSLSSGTQYF.

CDR3 coding DNA: TGTGCCAGTAGCGTTGGGACAGGGGGCTACGAGCAGTACTTC. It yields the protein CASSVGTGGYEQYF. This chain connects TRBV19 to TRBJ2-7; 11 positions match TRBD1. The CDR3 has 14 residues. V was clipped by 6 bases and J by 3 bases; unmatched bases: 4. The germline V gene has CDR1 LNHDA and CDR2 SQIVND (reference sequence).

The chain is built from TRBV4-1 and TRBJ2-3, with 10 bases aligning to TRBD2. Germline V gives CDR1 MGHRA, CDR2 YSYEKL. J lost 3 bases, V lost 0 bases, and 6 bases had no gene match. CDR3 length equals 17 residues. The CDR3, as DNA: TGCGCCAGCAGCCAAGATTCCGGACTAGCGGTGACAGATACGCAGTATTTT. This translates into CASSQDSGLAVTDTQYF.

V is TRBV7-2 and J is TRBJ2-1; weak D call: TRBD2 (5 bases). The CDR3 consists of 14 residues. V was cut by 6 bases and J by 2 bases, with 11 bases left in between. The V gene's germline CDR1 is SGHTA and CDR2 FQGNSA. DNA of the CDR3: TGTGCCAGCAGATGGGCGGGCCCCTACAATGAGCAGTTCTTC. This gives the protein CASRWAGPYNEQFF. The full variable domain, completed using reference TRBV7-2 and TRBJ2-1, is GAGVSQSPSNKVTEKGKDVELRCDPISGHTALYWYRQSLGQGLEFLIYFQGNSAPDKSGLPSDRFSAERTGGSVSTLTIQRTQQEDSAVYLCASRWAGPYNEQFFGPGTRLTVL.

The chain links TRBV6-1 to TRBJ2-5, with 7 bases lining up with TRBD1. This CDR3 region has 14 residues. The junction had 6 bases not matched to a gene; V was cut back by 7 bases and J by 1 base. Germline CDR1 MNHNS, CDR2 SASEGT. The CDR3, as DNA: TGTGCCAGCAATTGGGACAGACTCCAAGAGACCCAGTACTTC. Its translation: CASNWDRLQETQYF.

The chain's CDR3 is CASSTTGGDYEQYF. DNA for the CDR3: TGTGCCAGTAGTACGACAGGGGGGGACTACGAGCAGTACTTC. The rearrangement uses TRBV19 and TRBJ2-7, with 9 bases identical to TRBD1. Unmatched junction bases numbered 4, after V lost 4 bases and J lost 3 bases. The CDR3 consists of 14 residues. In germline, CDR1 is LNHDA, CDR2 SQIVND (reference sequence).

This clone was counted a single time. The chain recombines TRBV27 with TRBJ2-5; D is ambiguous. V was pared by 4 bases and J by 2 bases, with 8 bases between. The CDR3 runs to 13 residues. Germline V CDR1 and CDR2: MNHEY, SMNVEV (reference sequence). The CDR3 protein is CASSSLSQETQYF. The CDR3 region has the DNA TGTGCCAGCAGTTCCCTTTCTCAAGAGACCCAGTACTTC.

This clone showed up just once. This chain links TRBV6-1 with TRBJ1-1, with 9 bases identical to TRBD1. V lost 8 bases and J lost 4; bases outside the gene matches: 11. The CDR3 has 15 amino acids. The germline V gene has CDR1 MNHNS and CDR2 SASEGT. CDR3 DNA: TGTGCCAGCCGGGTTACAGGGGGCCTGGGCACTGAAGCTTTCTTT. Translating gives CASRVTGGLGTEAFF.

The rearrangement uses TRBV5-1 and TRBJ2-5; D call uncertain. CDR1 and CDR2 from the germline V gene are SGHRS and YFSETQ. This CDR3 comprises 11 residues. V was clipped by 5 bases and J by 4 bases, with 6 bases between them. CDR3 loop: CASRIGETQYF. The CDR3 DNA is TGCGCCAGCAGGATCGGAGAGACCCAGTACTTC.